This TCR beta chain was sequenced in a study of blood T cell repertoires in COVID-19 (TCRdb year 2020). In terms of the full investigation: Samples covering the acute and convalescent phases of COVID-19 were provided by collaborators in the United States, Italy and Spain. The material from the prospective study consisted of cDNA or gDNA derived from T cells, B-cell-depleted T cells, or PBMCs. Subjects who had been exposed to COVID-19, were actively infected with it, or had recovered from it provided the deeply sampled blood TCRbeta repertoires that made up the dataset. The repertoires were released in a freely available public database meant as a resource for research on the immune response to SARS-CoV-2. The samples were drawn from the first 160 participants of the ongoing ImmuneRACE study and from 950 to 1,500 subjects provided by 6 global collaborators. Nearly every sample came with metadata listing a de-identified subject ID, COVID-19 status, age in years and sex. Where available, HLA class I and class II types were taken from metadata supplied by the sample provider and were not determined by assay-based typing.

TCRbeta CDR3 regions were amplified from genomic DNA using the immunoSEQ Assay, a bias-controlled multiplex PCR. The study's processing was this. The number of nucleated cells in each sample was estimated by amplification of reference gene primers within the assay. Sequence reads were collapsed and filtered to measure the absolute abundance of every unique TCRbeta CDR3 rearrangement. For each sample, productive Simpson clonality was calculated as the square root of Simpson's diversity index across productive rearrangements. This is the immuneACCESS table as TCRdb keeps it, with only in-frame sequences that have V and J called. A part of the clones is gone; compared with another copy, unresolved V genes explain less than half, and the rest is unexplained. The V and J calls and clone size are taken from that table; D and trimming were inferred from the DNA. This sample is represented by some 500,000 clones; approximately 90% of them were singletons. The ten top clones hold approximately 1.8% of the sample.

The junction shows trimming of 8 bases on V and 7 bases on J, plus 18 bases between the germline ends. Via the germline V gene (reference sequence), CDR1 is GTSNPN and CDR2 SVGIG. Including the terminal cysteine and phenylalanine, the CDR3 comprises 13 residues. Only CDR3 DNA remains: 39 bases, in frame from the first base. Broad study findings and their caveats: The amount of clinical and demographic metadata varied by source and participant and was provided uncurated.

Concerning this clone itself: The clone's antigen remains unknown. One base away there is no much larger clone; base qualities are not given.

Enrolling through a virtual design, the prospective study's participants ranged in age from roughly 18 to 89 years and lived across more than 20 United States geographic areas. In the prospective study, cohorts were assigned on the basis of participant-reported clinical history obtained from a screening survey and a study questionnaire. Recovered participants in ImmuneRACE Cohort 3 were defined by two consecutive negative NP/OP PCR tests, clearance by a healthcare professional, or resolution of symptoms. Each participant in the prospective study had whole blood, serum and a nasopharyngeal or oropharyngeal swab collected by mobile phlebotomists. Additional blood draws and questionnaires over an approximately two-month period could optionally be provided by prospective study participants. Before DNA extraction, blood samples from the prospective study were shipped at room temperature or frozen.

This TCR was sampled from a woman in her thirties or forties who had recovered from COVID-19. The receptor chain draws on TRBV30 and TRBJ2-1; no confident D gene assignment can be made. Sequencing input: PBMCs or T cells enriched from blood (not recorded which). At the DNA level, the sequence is TGTGCCACTGGAAGAGGTCCCGCTAATGAGCAGTTCTTC. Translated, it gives CATGRGPANEQFF.